This T cell receptor beta chain appears in the sequencing data of a study of vaccination effects on CD4 cells after COVID-19. Regarding the study as a whole: After vaccination of healthy people, only 1 of 255 vaccine-induced clones cross-reacted with common cold coronaviruses.

This clone showed up just once. Its antigen remains unidentified. The CDR3 runs 13 residues. Per germline, CDR1 GTSNPN and CDR2 SVGIG (reference sequence). The ends were cut back, 0 bases at V and 3 bases at J, with 8 bases in the middle. Only in-frame clones appear in the TCRdb table, and some are missing; sequencing was by immunoSEQ multiplex PCR. The table includes around 60,000 clones, approximately 73% detected once. Viral peptide pool expansion of antigen-specific CD4+ T cells preceded sequencing in the ViraFEST assay. With 10 days of culture completed, CD4+ T cells were isolated. Each person got two doses of an mRNA SARS-CoV-2 vaccine, BNT162b2 or mRNA-1273. Cultures used around 1.8 million PBMC per well, 9 to 10 IU/ml IL-2 and approximately 10 ug/ml peptides. At days 3 and 7, half of the medium was exchanged for IL-2 medium.

This chain joins TRBV30 and TRBJ1-1; possible D gene TRBD1, 5 bases. Specimen: CD4+ T cells from PBMCs cultured with HCoV-229E spike peptides, collected after COVID-19 vaccination. The source of this sequence is a human donor who received a COVID-19 vaccine. CDR3: CAWSVQEYTEAFF. DNA for the CDR3: TGTGCCTGGAGTGTACAGGAGTACACTGAAGCTTTCTTT.